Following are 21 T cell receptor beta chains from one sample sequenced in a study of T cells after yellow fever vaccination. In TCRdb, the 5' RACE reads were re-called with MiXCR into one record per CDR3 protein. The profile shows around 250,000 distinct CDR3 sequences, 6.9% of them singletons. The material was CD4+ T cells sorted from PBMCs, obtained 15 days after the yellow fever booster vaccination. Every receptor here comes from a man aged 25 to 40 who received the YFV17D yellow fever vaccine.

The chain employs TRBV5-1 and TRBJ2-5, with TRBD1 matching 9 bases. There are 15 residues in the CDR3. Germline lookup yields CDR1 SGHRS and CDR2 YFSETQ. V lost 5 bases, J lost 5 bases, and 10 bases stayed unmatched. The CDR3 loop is CASSRRDRVKETQYF. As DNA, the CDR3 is TGCGCCAGCAGTCGCCGGGACAGGGTAAAGGAGACCCAGTACTTC.

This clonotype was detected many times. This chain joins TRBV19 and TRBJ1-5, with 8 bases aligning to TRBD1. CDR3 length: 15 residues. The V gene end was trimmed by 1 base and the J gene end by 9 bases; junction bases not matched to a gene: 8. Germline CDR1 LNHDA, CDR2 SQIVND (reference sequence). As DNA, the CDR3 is TGTGCCAGTAGTATAGGCGGGACAGGCAGGGTGCCCCAGCATTTT. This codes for CASSIGGTGRVPQHF. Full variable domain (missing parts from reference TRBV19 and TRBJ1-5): DGGITQSPKYLFRKEGQNVTLSCEQNLNHDAMYWYRQDPGQGLRLIYYSQIVNDFQKGDIAEGYSVSREKKESFPLTVTSAQKNPTAFYLCASSIGGTGRVPQHFGDGTRLSIL.

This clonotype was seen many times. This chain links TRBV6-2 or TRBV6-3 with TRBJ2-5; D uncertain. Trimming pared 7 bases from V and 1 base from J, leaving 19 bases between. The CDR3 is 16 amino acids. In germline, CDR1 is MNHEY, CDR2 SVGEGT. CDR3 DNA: TGTGCCAGCACTACACTCCGTCTGAGATTCCAAGAGACCCAGTACTTC. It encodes CASTTLRLRFQETQYF.

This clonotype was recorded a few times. For the CDR3, the DNA is TGCAGTGCTAGCAAGGGACTAGCGGCCAACACCGGGGAGCTGTTTTTT. Encoded protein: CSASKGLAANTGELFF. The chain employs TRBV20-1 and TRBJ2-2; 11 nucleotides line up with TRBD2. Germline CDR1 is DFQATT and CDR2 is SNEGSKA (reference sequence). This CDR3 spans 16 amino acids. The V gene end was trimmed by 3 bases and the J gene end by 2 bases; junction bases not matched to a gene: 5.

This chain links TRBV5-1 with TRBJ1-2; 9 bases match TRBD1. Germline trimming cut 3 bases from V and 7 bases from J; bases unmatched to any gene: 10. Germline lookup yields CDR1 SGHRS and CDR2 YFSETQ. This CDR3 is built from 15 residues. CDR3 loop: CASSSRDREWSGYTF. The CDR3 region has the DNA TGCGCCAGCAGCTCCCGGGACAGGGAATGGTCTGGCTACACCTTC.

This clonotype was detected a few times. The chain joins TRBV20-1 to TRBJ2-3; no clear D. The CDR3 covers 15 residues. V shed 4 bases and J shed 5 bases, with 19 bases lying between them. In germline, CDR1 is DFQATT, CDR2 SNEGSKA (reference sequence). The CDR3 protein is CSATPRTSRGDTQYF. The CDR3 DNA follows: TGCAGTGCTACCCCTAGGACCTCCCGAGGAGATACGCAGTATTTT.

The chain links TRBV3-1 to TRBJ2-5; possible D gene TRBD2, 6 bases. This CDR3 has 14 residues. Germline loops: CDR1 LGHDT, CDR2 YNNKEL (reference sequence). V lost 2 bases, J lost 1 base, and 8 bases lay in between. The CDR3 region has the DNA TGTGCCAGCAGCCAACTTAGCGGCCAAGAGACCCAGTACTTC. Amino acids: CASSQLSGQETQYF.

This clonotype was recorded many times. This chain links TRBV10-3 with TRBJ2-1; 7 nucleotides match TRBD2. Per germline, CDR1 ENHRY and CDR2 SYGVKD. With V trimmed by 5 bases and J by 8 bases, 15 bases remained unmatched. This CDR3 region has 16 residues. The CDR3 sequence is CAISPIPGLGGDEQFF. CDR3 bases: TGTGCCATCAGTCCCATACCGGGACTTGGGGGGGATGAGCAGTTCTTC.

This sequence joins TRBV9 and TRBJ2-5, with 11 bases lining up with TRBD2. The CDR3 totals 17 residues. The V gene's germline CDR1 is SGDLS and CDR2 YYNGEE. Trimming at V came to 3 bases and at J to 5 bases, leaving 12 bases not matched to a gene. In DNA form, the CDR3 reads TGTGCCAGCAGCGCTGCCCCAACTAGCGGGAGAATGGAGACCCAGTACTTC. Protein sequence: CASSAAPTSGRMETQYF.

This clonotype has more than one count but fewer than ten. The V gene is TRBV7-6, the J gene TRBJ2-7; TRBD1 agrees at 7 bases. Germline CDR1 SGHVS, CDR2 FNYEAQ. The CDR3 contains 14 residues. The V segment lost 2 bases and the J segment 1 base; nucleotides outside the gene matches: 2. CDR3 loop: CASSLHRGSYEQYF. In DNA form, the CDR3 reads TGTGCCAGCAGCTTACACAGGGGTTCCTACGAGCAGTACTTC.

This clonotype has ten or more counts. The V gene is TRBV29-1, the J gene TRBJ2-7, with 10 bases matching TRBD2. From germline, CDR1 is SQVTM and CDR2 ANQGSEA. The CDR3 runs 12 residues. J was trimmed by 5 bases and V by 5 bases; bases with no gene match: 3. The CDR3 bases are TGCAGCGTTTCAACTAGCGGGAACGAGCAGTACTTC. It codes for CSVSTSGNEQYF.

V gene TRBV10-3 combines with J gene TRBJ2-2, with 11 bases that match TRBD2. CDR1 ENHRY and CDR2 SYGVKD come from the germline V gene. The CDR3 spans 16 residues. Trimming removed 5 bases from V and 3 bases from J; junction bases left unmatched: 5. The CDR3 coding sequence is TGTGCCATCAGTCAGACTAGCGGGACCTACACCGGGGAGCTGTTTTTT. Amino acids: CAISQTSGTYTGELFF.

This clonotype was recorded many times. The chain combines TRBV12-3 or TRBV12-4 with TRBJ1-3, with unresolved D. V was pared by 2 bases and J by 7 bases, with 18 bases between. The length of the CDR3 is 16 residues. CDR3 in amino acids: CASSLNIFRSVNTIYF. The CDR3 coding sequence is TGTGCCAGCAGTTTAAATATATTCCGGAGTGTTAACACCATATATTTT.

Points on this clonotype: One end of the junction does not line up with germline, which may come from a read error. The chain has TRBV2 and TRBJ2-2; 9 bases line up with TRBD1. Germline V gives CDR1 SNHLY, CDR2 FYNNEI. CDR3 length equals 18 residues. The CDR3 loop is CTSSFLADRGRGTGELFF. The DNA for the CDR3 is TGTACCAGCAGTTTCTTAGCGGACAGGGGTCGTGGCACCGGGGAGCTGTTTTTT.

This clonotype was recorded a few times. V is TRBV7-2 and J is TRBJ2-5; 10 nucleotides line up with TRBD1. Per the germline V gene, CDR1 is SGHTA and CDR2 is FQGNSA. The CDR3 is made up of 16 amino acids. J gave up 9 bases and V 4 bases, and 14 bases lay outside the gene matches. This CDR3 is CASSYRQGAVYSAQYF. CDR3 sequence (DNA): TGTGCCAGCAGCTATAGACAGGGGGCCGTTTATTCCGCCCAGTACTTC.

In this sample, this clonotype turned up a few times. CDR3 bases: TGCAGTGCTACTCAGGGGCCACCTGGAAACACCATATATTTT. Protein product: CSATQGPPGNTIYF. The rearrangement links TRBV20-1 to TRBJ1-3; possibly TRBD1 for D (6 bases). The CDR3 contains 14 residues. Deletions cut 4 bases from V and 2 bases from J, with 12 bases between. Germline CDR1 reads DFQATT; CDR2 reads SNEGSKA (reference sequence).

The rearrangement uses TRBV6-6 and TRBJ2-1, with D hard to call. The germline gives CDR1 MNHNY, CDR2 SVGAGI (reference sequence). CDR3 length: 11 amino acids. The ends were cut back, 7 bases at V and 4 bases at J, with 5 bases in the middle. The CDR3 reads CASIDYNEQFF. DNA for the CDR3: TGTGCCAGCATAGATTACAATGAGCAGTTCTTC.

The CDR3 protein is CASSPGTRGNEQFF. CDR3 coding DNA: TGTGCCAGCAGTCCCGGGACTAGGGGGAATGAGCAGTTCTTC. The rearrangement joins TRBV6-1 to TRBJ2-1; 8 nucleotides line up with TRBD2. The CDR3 spans 14 residues. Germline V gives CDR1 MNHNS, CDR2 SASEGT. The trim removed 5 bases at V and 7 bases at J, leaving 7 bases unmatched.

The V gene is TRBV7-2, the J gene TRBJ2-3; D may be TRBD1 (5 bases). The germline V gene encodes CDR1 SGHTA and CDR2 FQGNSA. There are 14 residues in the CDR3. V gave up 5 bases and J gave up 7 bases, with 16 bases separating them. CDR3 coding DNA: TGTGCCAGCAGCGTCTCCCCCGACAGCAATACGCAGTATTTT. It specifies CASSVSPDSNTQYF.

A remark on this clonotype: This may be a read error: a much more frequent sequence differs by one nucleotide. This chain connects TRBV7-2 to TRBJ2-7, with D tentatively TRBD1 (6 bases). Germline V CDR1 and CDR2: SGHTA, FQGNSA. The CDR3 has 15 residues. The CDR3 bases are TGTGCCAGCAGCCCGAGGCCTTTACAGGGCTACGGGCAGTACTTC. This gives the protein CASSPRPLQGYGQYF.

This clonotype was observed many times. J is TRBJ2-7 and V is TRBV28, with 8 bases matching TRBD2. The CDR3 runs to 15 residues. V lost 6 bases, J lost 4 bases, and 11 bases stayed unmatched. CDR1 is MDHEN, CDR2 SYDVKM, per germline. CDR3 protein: CASSPGGAIGYEQYF. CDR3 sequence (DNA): TGTGCCAGCAGCCCCGGGGGGGCGATAGGATACGAGCAGTACTTC.